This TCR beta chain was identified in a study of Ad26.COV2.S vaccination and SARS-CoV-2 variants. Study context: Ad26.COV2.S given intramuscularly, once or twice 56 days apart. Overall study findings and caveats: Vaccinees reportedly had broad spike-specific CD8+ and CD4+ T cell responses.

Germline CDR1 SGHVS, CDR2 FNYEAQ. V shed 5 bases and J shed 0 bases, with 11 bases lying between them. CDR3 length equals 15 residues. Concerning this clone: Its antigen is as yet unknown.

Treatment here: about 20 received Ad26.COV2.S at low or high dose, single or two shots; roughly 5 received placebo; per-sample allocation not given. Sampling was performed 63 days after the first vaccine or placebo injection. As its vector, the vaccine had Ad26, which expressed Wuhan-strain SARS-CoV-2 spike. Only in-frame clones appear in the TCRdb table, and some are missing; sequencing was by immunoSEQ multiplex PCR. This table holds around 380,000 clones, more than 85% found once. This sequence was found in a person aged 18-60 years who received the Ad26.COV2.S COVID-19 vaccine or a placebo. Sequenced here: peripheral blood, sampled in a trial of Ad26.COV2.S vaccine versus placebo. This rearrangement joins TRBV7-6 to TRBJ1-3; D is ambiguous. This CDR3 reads CASSEGTYSGNTIYF. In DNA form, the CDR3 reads TGTGCCAGCAGCGAAGGAACCTACTCTGGAAACACCATATATTTT.